The 11 T cell receptor beta chains below all came from one sample that was sequenced in a study of cytomegalovirus exposure and HLA in healthy donors. Data came from immunoSEQ multiplex PCR; TCRdb stores just in-frame clones and leaves some out. The sample holds 150,000 to 200,000 clones; 96% are singletons and the top ten take about 0.94%. Sample: PBMCs. The receptor source for this set is a young woman in good health and CMV-seronegative.

The chain links TRBV9 to TRBJ1-2, with 10 positions matching TRBD1. This CDR3 is built from 17 residues. The V gene's germline CDR1 is SGDLS and CDR2 YYNGEE. Unmatched junction bases numbered 15, after V lost 4 bases and J lost 6 bases. In nucleotides, the CDR3 is TGTGCCAGCAGCCCACATCCTGGCCGGGACAGGGGAGATGGCTACACCTTC. Protein product: CASSPHPGRDRGDGYTF.

DNA for the CDR3: TGTGCCACCAGCAGAGAGGGGGGGCTTGGTCAGCCCCAGCATTTT. It encodes CATSREGGLGQPQHF. The gene calls are TRBV15 and TRBJ1-5, with a possible D match to TRBD1 (6 bases). Germline loops: CDR1 LNHNV, CDR2 YYDKDF (reference sequence). CDR3 size: 15 residues. V dropped 0 bases and J dropped 6 bases, with 12 bases sitting between them.

On this clone: The limits of the CDR3 on the DNA are not certain, so only TCRdb's listed CDR3 is given. The genes are TRBV5-6 and TRBJ1-2; the table calls TRBD1, which could not be checked here. Germline lookup yields CDR1 SGHDT and CDR2 YYEEEE. The CDR3 is 12 residues long, counting both termini. The CDR3: CASSLVGQGSTF.

The J gene is TRBJ1-5, the V gene TRBV6-5, with 9 bases lining up with TRBD1. The CDR3 runs to 14 residues. V shed 2 bases and J 6 bases; nucleotides not matched to a gene: 2. Germline-derived CDR1 and CDR2 are MNHEY and SVGAGI. CDR3 coding DNA: TGTGCCAGCAGTTACAGACAGGGGGGTCAGCCCCAGCATTTT. Translation gives CASSYRQGGQPQHF.

This chain connects TRBV4-3 to TRBJ2-1; D ambiguous. The CDR3 has 16 amino acids. V was pared by 0 bases and J by 0 bases, with 9 bases between. Germline lookup yields CDR1 LGHNA and CDR2 YSLEER. In DNA, the CDR3 is TGCGCCAGCAGCCAAGATCCTAGGAGCTCCTACAATGAGCAGTTCTTC. This translates into CASSQDPRSSYNEQFF.

This chain joins TRBV6-6 and TRBJ2-3; 7 bases fit TRBD2. V gave up 10 bases and J gave up 2 bases; unmatched junction bases: 6. Germline loops: CDR1 MNHNY, CDR2 SVGAGI (reference sequence). This CDR3 has 13 amino acids. The CDR3 nucleotides read TGTGCCACCTCAAAGCGGGACACAGATACGCAGTATTTT. This gives the protein CATSKRDTDTQYF.

This chain joins TRBV29-1 and TRBJ1-2; no firm D call. V was trimmed by 6 bases and J by 6 bases, leaving 14 bases between them. This CDR3 comprises 12 residues. CDR1 and CDR2 from the germline V gene are SQVTM and ANQGSEA. CDR3 in DNA: TGCAGCGTAAGGGCGGGTATGGATGGCTACACCTTC. It encodes CSVRAGMDGYTF. Using reference TRBV29-1 and TRBJ1-2 for the parts outside the CDR3, the full variable domain is SAVISQKPSRDICQRGTSLTIQCQVDSQVTMMFWYRQQPGQSLTLIATANQGSEATYESGFVIDKFPISRPNLTFSTLTVSNMSPEDSSIYLCSVRAGMDGYTFGSGTRLTVV.

The chain uses TRBV19 and TRBJ2-7; possible D gene TRBD1, 6 bases. The CDR3 has 15 residues. Trimming removed 4 bases at V and 1 base at J, with 14 bases between. Germline loops: CDR1 LNHDA, CDR2 SQIVND (reference sequence). CDR3 in DNA: TGTGCCAGTAGTACCCGGACAGCCCCTTCCTACGAGCAGTACTTC. It specifies CASSTRTAPSYEQYF.

The chain is built from TRBV6-7 and TRBJ1-1; possible D gene TRBD1, 5 bases. TRBV6-7 is labeled an ORF, and its function is uncertain. The CDR3 length is 14 residues. Trimming took 7 bases from V and 3 from J, leaving 15 bases between them. CDR3 DNA: TGTGCCAGCATCGAAAGGGCAGGGCACACTGAAGCTTTCTTT. Residues: CASIERAGHTEAFF.

The chain uses TRBV11-2 and TRBJ2-2; weak D call: TRBD2 (7 bases). The CDR3 runs to 15 residues. V was shortened by 3 bases and J by 2 bases, with 10 bases between the two germline ends. The germline CDR1 and CDR2 sequences are SGHAT and FQNNGV. The CDR3 loop reads CASSLRGGNTGELFF. The CDR3, as DNA: TGTGCCAGCAGCTTGAGGGGGGGCAACACCGGGGAGCTGTTTTTT.

V usage is TRBV5-6 and J usage is TRBJ1-4; D may be TRBD1 (6 bases). The germline CDR1 and CDR2 sequences are SGHDT and YYEEEE. V lost 4 bases to trimming and J lost 6 bases, with 19 bases between them. The length of the CDR3 is 16 residues. The CDR3 DNA sequence: TGTGCCAGCAGCCCTAAATACAAGGGGGGGTATGAAAAACTGTTTTTT. Translation: CASSPKYKGGYEKLFF.